This passage covers 5 T cell receptor beta chains from one sample sequenced in a study of blood T cell repertoires in COVID-19. Some clones are missing from TCRdb's copy, which holds only in-frame ones; the method was immunoSEQ multiplex PCR. The sample holds some 47,000 clones, 65% to 90% seen once. The sequencing input was peripheral blood. The source of these receptors is an elderly woman with acute or convalescent COVID-19.

CDR3 sequence (DNA): TGCGCCAGCAGCTGGGTGACAGGGGGCTTGGAGACCCAGTACTTC. As protein: CASSWVTGGLETQYF. This chain connects TRBV5-1 to TRBJ2-5, with TRBD1 identical over 10 bases. This CDR3 contains 15 residues. The J segment lost 5 bases and the V segment lost 3 bases, leaving 7 bases of the junction unmatched. Germline-derived CDR1 and CDR2 are SGHRS and YFSETQ.

In this sample, this clone turned up once. The chain uses TRBV5-4 and TRBJ2-5, with TRBD2 matching 11 bases. Germline V gene data show CDR1 as SGHNT and CDR2 as YYREEE (reference sequence). V gave up 4 bases and J gave up 5 bases; unmatched junction bases: 1. The CDR3 is 13 residues long. The CDR3 region has the DNA TGTGCCAGCAGCCGGACTAGCGGGGAGACCCAGTACTTC. Translating gives CASSRTSGETQYF.

The V and J genes are TRBV7-8 and TRBJ1-1; D not certain. In germline, CDR1 is SGHVS, CDR2 FQNEAQ. The CDR3 spans 14 residues. Trimming removed 5 bases at V and 6 bases at J, with 16 bases between. This CDR3 is CASSPGGSSAEAFF. The CDR3 nucleotides read TGTGCCAGCAGCCCTGGAGGGTCATCAGCTGAAGCTTTCTTT. Filled out from reference TRBV7-8 and TRBJ1-1, the complete variable domain reads GAGVSQSPRYKVAKRGQDVALRCDPISGHVSLFWYQQALGQGPEFLTYFQNEAQLDKSGLPSDRFFAERPEGSVSTLKIQRTQQEDSAVYLCASSPGGSSAEAFFGQGTRLTVV.

V gene TRBV5-4 combines with J gene TRBJ1-2; TRBD1 matches 7 bases. Germline V lookup: CDR1 SGHNT, CDR2 YYREEE (reference sequence). The CDR3 is 14 residues long. Unmatched junction bases numbered 7, after V lost 0 bases and J lost 8 bases. This chain's CDR3 is CASSLGDSRGGYTF. CDR3 coding DNA: TGTGCCAGCAGCTTGGGGGACAGTCGAGGAGGCTACACCTTC.

The J gene is TRBJ2-3, the V gene TRBV30; maybe TRBD2 (5 bases). CDR1 and CDR2 from the germline V gene are GTSNPN and SVGIG (reference sequence). The CDR3 spans 16 residues. V was trimmed by 2 bases and J by 0 bases, leaving 15 bases between them. In DNA form, the CDR3 reads TGTGCCTGGAGTACCATAGGACTTCAAAGCACAGATACGCAGTATTTT. Its translation: CAWSTIGLQSTDTQYF.